This T cell receptor (beta chain) comes out of a study of T cell responses to AZD1222 COVID-19 vaccine. Across the study: Recipients boosted at about 4 weeks or about 12 weeks are pooled. Study outcomes and limitations: The CD4 TCRs associated with vaccination extended across spike and predominated at 160-218 and 743-854. In a largely white British group with more females than males, clonal diversity was possibly underestimated.

As for this clone: Its antigen is currently unknown.

CDR1 and CDR2 from the germline V gene are SGHVS and FNYEAQ. V gave up 4 bases and J gave up 2 bases, with 14 bases separating them. The CDR3 extends over 16 amino acids. The repertoire was sequenced with immunoSEQ multiplex PCR; TCRdb's copy has only in-frame clones and lacks some. Here the sample spans around 69,000 clones, about 88% being singletons. Sequenced material: peripheral blood, taken on day 0 of AZD1222 vaccination. This sequence joins TRBV7-6 and TRBJ2-2; tentative D call: TRBD2 (5 bases). The receptor was derived from an adult in good health. The CDR3 DNA follows: TGTGCCAGCAGCTGGGGATCGGACTTCAACACCGGGGAGCTGTTTTTT. It yields the protein CASSWGSDFNTGELFF.